The sequence of this T cell receptor (beta chain) was determined in a study of control samples from healthy donors and cancer patients. Germline V gives CDR1 MDHEN, CDR2 SYDVKM. The germline V and J ends were trimmed by 6 bases and 3 bases, with 18 bases remaining between them. This CDR3 has 16 residues. The table came from immunoSEQ multiplex PCR; TCRdb's copy has only in-frame clones and leaves some out. The repertoire holds over 100,000 clones, with roughly 94% as singletons. The sequenced sample consisted of blood. This sequence was found in a woman younger than 35 in good health. V gene TRBV28 combines with J gene TRBJ1-5, with a tentative D call TRBD1 (5 bases). CDR3 in amino acids: CASSKAGQIINQPQHF. The DNA of the CDR3 is TGTGCCAGCAGCAAAGCAGGGCAGATAATCAATCAGCCCCAGCATTTT.